The T cell receptor beta chain described here comes from a study of T cells in localized non-small cell lung cancer. In this sample, this clone turned up a few times. Its cognate antigen is unknown. Some clones are missing from TCRdb's copy, which holds only in-frame ones; the method was immunoSEQ multiplex PCR. The sample includes several thousand clones, under 30% of them seen just once. Germline-derived CDR1 and CDR2 are SGHNT and YENEEA. Trimming took 6 bases from V and 5 from J; bases not matched to a gene: 6. The CDR3 covers 15 residues. Study outcomes and limitations: Adjacent lung had a median around 50 of the 100 largest tumor clones.

This sequence originates from a man aged 35 to 69 with stage III squamous cell lung carcinoma. The chain has TRBV11-3 and TRBJ2-7, with 14 positions matching TRBD2. Sequencing was performed on lung tumor tissue, taken before any cancer treatment. Here the CDR3 reads CASSWTSGRLNEQYF. As DNA, the CDR3 is TGTGCCAGCAGTTGGACTAGCGGGAGGCTGAACGAGCAGTACTTC.